The 17 T cell receptor beta chains reported below all come from one sample, sequenced in a study of T cell changes during pregnancy in multiple sclerosis. Here immunoSEQ multiplex PCR was the method, and the copy in TCRdb shows in-frame clones only, minus some. The sample has 100,000 to 110,000 clones, around 92% seen once. This specimen consisted of peripheral blood, obtained after pregnancy. The receptors here all came from a female donor with multiple sclerosis, enrolled in a pregnancy study.

This sequence joins TRBV9 and TRBJ2-7, with D perhaps matching TRBD2 (6 bases). The CDR3 consists of 13 residues. Between the trimmed V and J ends, which lost 2 bases and 9 bases, there was a span of 15 bases. CDR1 and CDR2 (germline): SGDLS, YYNGEE. The CDR3 region has the DNA TGTGCCAGCAGCGTCGGGACTGGCCAAGGGCAGTACTTC. Protein product: CASSVGTGQGQYF.

This CDR3 is CASSYQGDTEAFF. In DNA form, the CDR3 reads TGTGCCAGTAGTTATCAGGGGGACACTGAAGCTTTCTTT. The gene calls are TRBV19 and TRBJ1-1; 7 nucleotides line up with TRBD1. Germline values: CDR1 LNHDA, CDR2 SQIVND (reference sequence). The CDR3 length is 13 residues. Trimming cost V 5 bases and J 3 bases; bases outside gene matches: 3. The full variable domain, rest sourced from reference TRBV19 and TRBJ1-1, is DGGITQSPKYLFRKEGQNVTLSCEQNLNHDAMYWYRQDPGQGLRLIYYSQIVNDFQKGDIAEGYSVSREKKESFPLTVTSAQKNPTAFYLCASSYQGDTEAFFGQGTRLTVV.

This chain joins TRBV2 and TRBJ2-3; D is unresolved. CDR3 size: 14 residues. V shed 7 bases and J shed 0 bases, with 11 bases lying between them. The germline V gene has CDR1 SNHLY and CDR2 FYNNEI. This CDR3 reads CASIQPTSTDTQYF. CDR3 DNA: TGTGCCAGCATTCAACCGACAAGCACAGATACGCAGTATTTT.

The V and J genes are TRBV6-1 and TRBJ1-5, with D unresolved. Trimming removed 4 bases from V and 3 bases from J, with 13 bases in between. CDR3 length: 15 residues. The germline CDR1 and CDR2 sequences are MNHNS and SASEGT. CDR3 bases: TGTGCCAGCAGTGTGTCCACAGCTTCCAATCAGCCCCAGCATTTT. Translating gives CASSVSTASNQPQHF.

The CDR3 coding sequence is TGCGCCAGCAGCATTGGGACCGGGACAGGGTCGGATGGCTACACCTTC. Protein product: CASSIGTGTGSDGYTF. The gene calls are TRBV5-1 and TRBJ1-2, with TRBD1 matching over 9 bases. The CDR3 runs to 16 residues. Trimming at V came to 4 bases and at J to 6 bases, leaving 13 bases not matched to a gene. The germline V gene encodes CDR1 SGHRS and CDR2 YFSETQ.

The J gene is TRBJ1-2, the V gene TRBV5-1; 8 bases map to TRBD1. Germline V gene sequence: CDR1 SGHRS, CDR2 YFSETQ. The CDR3 sequence is 15 residues long. The J segment lost 2 bases and the V segment lost 4 bases, leaving 7 bases of the junction unmatched. This CDR3 is CASSLLRQGNYGYTF. The CDR3 DNA sequence: TGCGCCAGCAGCCTACTACGACAGGGGAACTATGGCTACACCTTC.

The V gene is TRBV5-5, the J gene TRBJ1-2, with a weak D call TRBD1 (6 bases). Per the germline V gene, CDR1 is SGHKS and CDR2 is YYEKEE (reference sequence). V lost 4 bases to trimming and J lost 7 bases, with 17 bases between them. CDR3 length equals 14 residues. Here the CDR3 DNA reads TGTGCCAGCAGCCCCGGGCCGAGGGGGACTGGCTACACCTTC. Translating gives CASSPGPRGTGYTF.

This chain connects TRBV4-3 to TRBJ1-4; the D gene is possibly TRBD1 (6 bases). CDR1 is LGHNA and CDR2 is YSLEER in the germline V gene. The CDR3 totals 16 residues. Trimming left V 3 bases short and J 11 bases short, with 22 bases between. The CDR3 nucleotides read TGCGCCAGCAGCCAGGGCCCGGGACATCTCGTTCCTAAACTGTTTTTT. Its protein product is CASSQGPGHLVPKLFF.

The chain recombines TRBV11-3 with TRBJ2-3, with 7 bases lining up with TRBD1. This CDR3 is built from 15 residues. Trimming cost V 1 base and J 2 bases; bases outside gene matches: 3. The germline V gene has CDR1 SGHNT and CDR2 YENEEA. CDR3 loop: CASSLGRGPTDTQYF. The CDR3 DNA is TGTGCCAGCAGCTTAGGTAGGGGGCCCACAGATACGCAGTATTTT.

The chain couples TRBV5-6 to TRBJ2-6; TRBD1 aligns across 7 bases. Trimming removed 6 bases from V and 0 bases from J; junction bases left unmatched: 15. Looked up from germline, CDR1 is SGHDT and CDR2 is YYEEEE. There are 19 residues in the CDR3. The CDR3 DNA sequence: TGTGCCAGCACCCCCTATGTAGGGGGCTCTACCTCTGGGGCCAACGTCCTGACTTTC. Its protein is CASTPYVGGSTSGANVLTF.

The J gene is TRBJ2-2, the V gene TRBV11-2; a possible D gene is TRBD2 (5 bases). The germline V gene encodes CDR1 SGHAT and CDR2 FQNNGV. Trimming pared 1 base from V and 3 bases from J, leaving 12 bases between. This CDR3 comprises 16 residues. CDR3 protein: CASSLVARAHTGELFF. The CDR3 region has the DNA TGTGCCAGCAGCTTAGTCGCGCGGGCCCACACCGGGGAGCTGTTTTTT.

CDR3 nucleotide sequence: TGTGCCACCCGCCGGGACAGTACCTCTGGAAACACCATATATTTT. Its protein is CATRRDSTSGNTIYF. The chain joins TRBV6-1 to TRBJ1-3, with 7 bases identical to TRBD1. With V trimmed by 10 bases and J by 0 bases, 9 bases remained unmatched. CDR1 MNHNS and CDR2 SASEGT come from the germline V gene. This CDR3 comprises 15 residues.

The V gene is TRBV7-9, the J gene TRBJ1-3, with a possible D match to TRBD1 (6 bases). Germline V gives CDR1 SEHNR, CDR2 FQNEAQ (reference sequence). This CDR3 region has 15 residues. Trimming pared 5 bases from V and 8 bases from J, leaving 19 bases between. This chain's CDR3 is CASSASPQGSDTIYF. The CDR3 region has the DNA TGTGCCAGCAGCGCTTCACCTCAGGGGTCGGACACCATATATTTT.

The chain has TRBV4-2 and TRBJ1-2; 9 bases line up with TRBD1. Germline loops: CDR1 LGHNA, CDR2 YNFKEQ. V was pared by 4 bases and J by 5 bases, with 5 bases of the junction left unmatched. The CDR3 loop spans 14 amino acids. CDR3 DNA sequence: TGTGCCAGCAGCCCCCGGGACAGGGAATATGGCTACACCTTC. Protein: CASSPRDREYGYTF.

The V and J genes are TRBV6-1 and TRBJ1-2, with unresolved D. This CDR3 region has 15 residues. The V and J ends lost 4 bases and 0 bases respectively, with 12 bases between them. The germline V gene encodes CDR1 MNHNS and CDR2 SASEGT. Here the CDR3 DNA reads TGTGCCAGCAGTGGTAGTGAGCTGTCTAACTATGGCTACACCTTC. Translation: CASSGSELSNYGYTF.

CDR3 amino acids: CASRSHEGQGSQPQHF. The CDR3 DNA is TGTGCCAGCAGGTCCCACGAGGGACAGGGGAGTCAGCCCCAGCATTTT. V gene TRBV27 combines with J gene TRBJ1-5, with TRBD1 identical over 10 bases. The CDR3 totals 16 residues. V gave up 6 bases and J gave up 6 bases; unmatched junction bases: 11. Germline V CDR1 and CDR2: MNHEY, SMNVEV (reference sequence).

The chain joins TRBV28 to TRBJ2-7; TRBD1 aligns across 10 bases. The CDR3 spans 15 residues. Germline CDR1 MDHEN, CDR2 SYDVKM. With 4 bases clipped from V and 4 bases from J, the junction kept 7 bases outside the gene matches. As DNA, the CDR3 is TGTGCCAGCAGTTCGACAGGGGGCAATTCTTACGAGCAGTACTTC. Protein: CASSSTGGNSYEQYF.